The T cell receptor beta chain under discussion was sequenced for a study of tumor and adjacent non-tumor tissue in lung cancer listed by TCRdb under 2018. For the study in its entirety: The cohort included about a dozen adenocarcinoma, 2 squamous cell carcinoma and 1 small cell lung cancer patients. TCRbeta CDR3 sequencing was performed on more than 25 paired specimens, with one tumor sample and one normal lung sample collected per patient. Sequencing generated a total of 125,075,908 productive TCRbeta reads, averaging about 4 million reads per sample. Bulk TCRbeta repertoires were compared between lung tumor tissue and matched distant non-tumor lung tissue obtained from under 18 lung cancer patients. The 15 or so patients were aged about 30 to 76 years, included 10 men and 5 women, and had TNM stage I to III disease. Study-wide conclusions, independent of this receptor: TCR diversity was significantly higher in younger patients, and greater tumor TCR diversity was associated with shorter overall survival and shorter disease-free survival. Because peripheral blood was not sequenced, the blood TCRbeta repertoires of the lung cancer patients in the study went unexamined. The sequencing platform is not named in the methods, and unique molecular identifiers are not mentioned. Tumor tissue showed significantly greater TCR diversity (inverse Simpson) than normal lung tissue (around 450 vs 150, P = 0.0075, Mann-Whitney U test). Only around 14 patients were in the cohort, and the authors stated that larger samples and more detailed clinical data are needed. The top 100 clones accounted for a significantly larger cumulative portion of the repertoire in normal lung than in tumor tissue.

As for this clonotype: Its cognate antigen has yet to be identified. One end of the junction is discordant with germline, which a read error may explain.

Bulk unsorted tissue served as the source for RNA extraction, and RNA quality was assessed using a NanoDrop ND-1000 and an Agilent 2100. Normal lung samples were distant non-tumor tissue taken more than 3 cm from the tumor edge. Newly diagnosed lung cancer patients without prior chemotherapy who had been admitted for thoracic surgery in China between August and November 2014 were enrolled as donors. Patients who had received previous radiotherapy or chemotherapy, or who had another concurrent cancer, were excluded from the study. Pieces of surgical tissue measuring about 1-2.1 cm3 were kept in RNAlater solution and held at -80 degrees C until needed. The receptor library was made with multiplex PCR. Sequencing was carried out with an Illumina HiSeq 2500. TCRbeta libraries were constructed through three rounds of nested PCR with primers (Table S4) according to protocols adapted from ARM-PCR. Before sequencing, PCR products of 200-500 bp were excised from the gel and purified with the QIAquick gel extraction kit. Per the original workflow: Trimmomatic was used to clean the reads, FLASH merged the cleaned reads into complete CDR3 sequences, and MiTCR assigned the sequences to V(D)J germline segments. Clonal diversity was calculated as the inverse Simpson's index using VDJtools. Productive reads were defined as in-frame sequences without a premature stop codon. TCRdb redid the processing of the public reads, applying fastp at Q25 and MiXCR, and retained in-frame beta chains. For every CDR3 protein sequence, its rows merge into one entry that carries the most common genes and DNA. Clone size and V and J calls follow TCRdb, not the original study. This sample has 60,000 to 85,000 distinct CDR3 sequences in its table, and roughly 77% of those were observed once. 35% to 55% of the sample belongs to the ten largest clones.

Material: distant non-tumor lung tissue. The sequence was collected from a man aged 55 to 69 with non-small cell lung cancer.

Read as DNA, the sequence is TGTGCCAGCAGCGTTATAGACACCGGGGAGCTGGTTTTT. Protein translation: CASSVIDTGELVF. The sequence joins TRBV14 to TRBJ2-2; the D gene is perhaps TRBD2, on 5 matching bases. The CDR3 numbers 13 residues from cysteine through phenylalanine. CDR3 DNA is the only sequence kept; it has 39 bases, read in frame from the first base. The germline V gene encodes CDR1 SGHDN and CDR2 FVKESK.